Following are 28 T cell receptor beta chains from one sample sequenced in a study of T cell responses to AZD1222 COVID-19 vaccine. Using immunoSEQ multiplex PCR, the repertoire was profiled, and TCRdb retains in-frame clones only, with some absent. The sample lists over 110,000 clones, around nine tenths seen once, with 5.5% to 6.5% in the top ten. The sample here was peripheral blood, taken on day 0 of AZD1222 vaccination. These receptor sequences come from an adult in good health.

This clone was seen just once. The chain links TRBV7-9 to TRBJ2-2; D unclear. V was pared by 2 bases and J by 6 bases, with 4 bases between. This CDR3 region has 12 residues. CDR1 and CDR2 (germline): SEHNR, FQNEAQ (reference sequence). CDR3 nucleotide sequence: TGTGCCAGCAGCTTATGGGCCGGGGAGCTGTTTTTT. Translated: CASSLWAGELFF.

The chain is built from TRBV12-3 or TRBV12-4 and TRBJ2-1; D gene unclear. Trimming removed 7 bases at V and 7 bases at J, with 8 bases between. The CDR3 is made up of 11 amino acids. The CDR3 nucleotides read TGTGCCAGCACCTCTGGGAATGAGCAGTTCTTC. Translation: CASTSGNEQFF.

The chain uses TRBV19 and TRBJ2-3; 11 bases fit TRBD2. The CDR3 has 18 residues. CDR1 is LNHDA, CDR2 SQIVND, per germline (reference sequence). V lost 1 base and J lost 0; bases outside the gene matches: 6. The CDR3 region is CASSIAQGLAVSTDTQYF. For the CDR3, the DNA is TGTGCCAGTAGTATAGCCCAGGGACTAGCGGTTAGCACAGATACGCAGTATTTT.

This chain uses TRBV7-9 with TRBJ2-1; the D is unclear. Germline CDR1 is SEHNR and CDR2 is FQNEAQ (reference sequence). Trimming cost V 5 bases and J 8 bases, with 10 bases left between them. The CDR3 is made up of 12 amino acids. The CDR3 spells CASSPFVHEQFF. In DNA, the CDR3 is TGTGCCAGCAGCCCTTTTGTCCATGAGCAGTTCTTC.

J is TRBJ2-4 and V is TRBV5-4, with D possibly being TRBD1 or TRBD2 (5 bases each). Looked up from germline, CDR1 is SGHNT and CDR2 is YYREEE (reference sequence). Trimming pared 5 bases from V and 6 bases from J, leaving 15 bases between. The CDR3 covers 14 residues. CDR3 coding DNA: TGTGCCAGCAGACCGGGACCAGCACTAAACATTCAGTACTTC. It specifies CASRPGPALNIQYF.

This clone came up a few times. The genes are TRBV7-9 and TRBJ1-4, with D unclear. With 1 base removed from V and 4 bases from J, the gap between germline ends came to 7 bases. The CDR3 spans 14 residues. Germline V gene sequence: CDR1 SEHNR, CDR2 FQNEAQ (reference sequence). CDR3 bases: TGTGCCAGCAGCTTAGGGCAGAGTAATGAAAAACTGTTTTTT. Translating gives CASSLGQSNEKLFF.

V usage is TRBV15 and J usage is TRBJ1-4; D gene unclear. V shed 5 bases and J shed 2 bases, with 9 bases lying between them. Per the germline V gene, CDR1 is LNHNV and CDR2 is YYDKDF (reference sequence). This CDR3 has 14 residues. The CDR3 DNA is TGTGCCACCAGCGATCCGAATACTAATGAAAAACTGTTTTTT. The encoded protein is CATSDPNTNEKLFF.

The V and J genes are TRBV4-1 and TRBJ2-1, with TRBD2 matching over 13 bases. V gave up 2 bases and J gave up 6 bases; unmatched junction bases: 1. The CDR3 contains 15 residues. Germline assignment: CDR1 MGHRA and CDR2 YSYEKL. CDR3 region: CASSQTSGRVNEQFF. The CDR3 nucleotides read TGCGCCAGCAGCCAAACTAGCGGGAGGGTCAATGAGCAGTTCTTC.

V and J are TRBV7-9 and TRBJ2-4; 9 nucleotides align to TRBD1. The CDR3 totals 15 residues. The germline V gene encodes CDR1 SEHNR and CDR2 FQNEAQ (reference sequence). After removal of 5 bases from V and 5 bases from J, the junction contained 7 bases not matched to a gene. CDR3 protein: CASSTRGQGENIQYF. The CDR3, as DNA: TGTGCCAGCAGCACCCGGGGACAGGGCGAAAACATTCAGTACTTC. Together with reference TRBV7-9 and TRBJ2-4, the CDR3 gives the full variable domain: DTGVSQNPRHKITKRGQNVTFRCDPISEHNRLYWYRQTLGQGPEFLTYFQNEAQLEKSRLLSDRFSAERPKGSFSTLEIQRTEQGDSAMYLCASSTRGQGENIQYFGAGTRLSVL.

The chain is built from TRBV27 and TRBJ1-2, with D uncertain. The CDR3 contains 13 residues. Germline V gene data show CDR1 as MNHEY and CDR2 as SMNVEV (reference sequence). V was pared by 0 bases and J by 6 bases, with 8 bases between. CDR3 sequence: CASSLSGFDGYTF. CDR3 nucleotides: TGTGCCAGCAGTTTATCAGGGTTCGATGGCTACACCTTC.

The chain joins TRBV7-2 to TRBJ1-3; unclear D gene. CDR1 is SGHTA, CDR2 FQGNSA, per germline. V was cut by 2 bases and J by 0 bases, with 14 bases left in between. This CDR3 spans 17 amino acids. The CDR3: CASSLTNGLGSGNTIYF. CDR3 DNA: TGTGCCAGCAGCTTAACCAACGGCCTTGGCTCTGGAAACACCATATATTTT.

V gene TRBV28 combines with J gene TRBJ2-7, with 7 nucleotides matching TRBD1. Trimming cost V 8 bases and J 11 bases; bases outside gene matches: 12. The CDR3 consists of 12 residues. Looked up from germline, CDR1 is MDHEN and CDR2 is SYDVKM. CDR3: CASGTEKVREYF. The CDR3 nucleotides read TGTGCCAGCGGGACAGAGAAGGTTAGGGAGTACTTC. Variable domain in full (rest from reference TRBV28 and TRBJ2-7): DVKVTQSSRYLVKRTGEKVFLECVQDMDHENMFWYRQDPGLGLRLIYFSYDVKMKEKGDIPEGYSVSREKKERFSLILESASTNQTSMYLCASGTEKVREYFGPGTRLTVT.

The chain is built from TRBV29-1 and TRBJ1-1; D is undetermined. This CDR3 is built from 10 residues. V lost 4 bases, J lost 7 bases, and 7 bases lay in between. The V gene's germline CDR1 is SQVTM and CDR2 ANQGSEA. The CDR3 nucleotides are TGCAGCGTTGGTCACCTTGAAGCTTTCTTT. It encodes CSVGHLEAFF.

V is TRBV4-2 and J is TRBJ1-5; the D is unclear. Trimming pared 5 bases from V and 9 bases from J, leaving 8 bases between. The CDR3 length is 11 residues. Germline V gene data show CDR1 as LGHNA and CDR2 as YNFKEQ. The CDR3 here is CASSAAGPQHF. The CDR3 DNA sequence: TGTGCCAGCAGCGCGGCAGGGCCCCAGCATTTT.

The rearrangement joins TRBV12-5 to TRBJ1-6; D remains ambiguous. V was shortened by 4 bases and J by 8 bases, with 9 bases between the two germline ends. Germline CDR1 and CDR2: LGHNT and FRNRAP. CDR3 length equals 13 residues. CDR3 protein: CASGSVQDSPLHF. For the CDR3, the DNA is TGTGCTAGTGGTTCAGTGCAGGATTCACCCCTCCACTTT.

The CDR3: CASSPWAAGNTGELFF. In nucleotides, the CDR3 is TGCGCCAGCAGCCCCTGGGCAGCGGGAAACACCGGGGAGCTGTTTTTT. The rearrangement uses TRBV4-1 and TRBJ2-2, with 7 positions matching TRBD2. V shed 4 bases, J shed 2 bases, and the junction held 7 bases outside the gene matches. Germline CDR1 MGHRA, CDR2 YSYEKL. The CDR3 totals 16 residues.

This chain joins TRBV12-3 or TRBV12-4 and TRBJ2-1; D remains unclear. The CDR3 is 13 amino acids. V dropped 1 base and J dropped 9 bases, with 10 bases sitting between them. CDR3 nucleotide sequence: TGTGCCAGCAGTTTAGACCACCTGGGTGAGCAGTTCTTC. Translated: CASSLDHLGEQFF.

The chain recombines TRBV9 with TRBJ2-5; no definite D call. The CDR3 has 13 residues. Germline V gene lookup returns CDR1 SGDLS and CDR2 YYNGEE. V lost 1 base to trimming and J lost 5 bases, with 9 bases between them. Here the CDR3 reads CASSVRLEETQYF. The DNA for the CDR3 is TGTGCCAGCAGCGTACGGCTTGAGGAGACCCAGTACTTC.

The chain joins TRBV21-1 to TRBJ1-1. TRBV21-1 is deemed a pseudogene. The CDR3 is 10 amino acids. This CDR3 is CASPGAKAFF. The DNA of the CDR3 is TGTGCCAGCCCCGGGGCAAAAGCTTTCTTT.

This CDR3 is CASSRGQGNQPQHF. CDR3 in DNA: TGTGCCAGCAGTAGGGGACAGGGCAATCAGCCCCAGCATTTT. The rearrangement uses TRBV7-9 and TRBJ1-5, with 8 bases lining up with TRBD1. The germline V gene encodes CDR1 SEHNR and CDR2 FQNEAQ (reference sequence). The CDR3 has 14 amino acids. J was trimmed by 2 bases and V by 6 bases; bases with no gene match: 3.

The gene calls are TRBV5-1 and TRBJ2-1, with 8 bases fitting TRBD1. In germline, CDR1 is SGHRS, CDR2 YFSETQ. This CDR3 region has 16 residues. V lost 7 bases to trimming and J lost 3 bases; unmatched junction nucleotides: 12. The CDR3 loop reads CASGPGRDRYYNEQFF. The CDR3 nucleotides read TGCGCCAGCGGACCCGGTCGGGACAGGTACTACAATGAGCAGTTCTTC.

This chain links TRBV28 with TRBJ1-1; no clear D gene. The CDR3 sequence is 12 residues long. The V gene lost 6 bases and the J gene lost 11 bases, with 16 bases spanning the gap. Germline V gene lookup returns CDR1 MDHEN and CDR2 SYDVKM. The CDR3 DNA follows: TGTGCCAGCAGCTCGGACCCTCGCTACGCTTTCTTT. Protein sequence: CASSSDPRYAFF. Combining the CDR3 with reference TRBV28 and TRBJ1-1 gives the whole variable domain DVKVTQSSRYLVKRTGEKVFLECVQDMDHENMFWYRQDPGLGLRLIYFSYDVKMKEKGDIPEGYSVSREKKERFSLILESASTNQTSMYLCASSSDPRYAFFGQGTRLTVV.

The chain uses TRBV7-9 and TRBJ2-7; 7 nucleotides align to TRBD2. CDR1 is SEHNR, CDR2 FQNEAQ, per germline (reference sequence). The CDR3 runs to 14 residues. Losses at the gene ends were 4 bases for V and 3 bases for J; bases not matched to a gene: 6. CDR3 nucleotide sequence: TGTGCCAGCAGCTCTGGACTAGAACGCTACGAGCAGTACTTC. It yields the protein CASSSGLERYEQYF.

The J gene is TRBJ1-3, the V gene TRBV2; 9 bases line up with TRBD1. The ends lost 5 bases at V and 2 bases at J; junction bases unmatched: 10. Germline loops: CDR1 SNHLY, CDR2 FYNNEI. The CDR3 is 17 amino acids. CDR3 residues: CASSRIRTGEAGNTIYF. The CDR3 nucleotides read TGTGCCAGCAGTCGAATTAGGACAGGGGAGGCTGGAAACACCATATATTTT. Using reference TRBV2 and TRBJ1-3 for the parts outside the CDR3, the full variable domain is EPEVTQTPSHQVTQMGQEVILRCVPISNHLYFYWYRQILGQKVEFLVSFYNNEISEKSEIFDDQFSVERPDGSNFTLKIRSTKLEDSAMYFCASSRIRTGEAGNTIYFGEGSWLTVV.

V and J are TRBV7-2 and TRBJ2-3, with 11 bases that match TRBD2. The CDR3 contains 18 residues. The germline CDR1 and CDR2 sequences are SGHTA and FQGNSA. Trimming cost V 2 bases and J 2 bases; bases outside gene matches: 9. The CDR3 nucleotides are TGTGCCAGCAGCTTAAACCCTAGCGGGAGGTCCTACACAGATACGCAGTATTTT. As protein: CASSLNPSGRSYTDTQYF. Full variable domain (missing parts from reference TRBV7-2 and TRBJ2-3): GAGVSQSPSNKVTEKGKDVELRCDPISGHTALYWYRQSLGQGLEFLIYFQGNSAPDKSGLPSDRFSAERTGGSVSTLTIQRTQQEDSAVYLCASSLNPSGRSYTDTQYFGPGTRLTVL.

The CDR3 nucleotides are TGTGCCACCAGTGTTACACTGCGGGGACCTGAAGGAGCTTTCTTT. Its translation: CATSVTLRGPEGAFF. J is TRBJ1-1 and V is TRBV24-1, with D tentatively TRBD1 (5 bases). The CDR3 runs to 15 residues. The V gene lost 5 bases and the J gene lost 10 bases, with 22 bases spanning the gap. Germline V lookup: CDR1 KGHDR, CDR2 SFDVKD.

The chain joins TRBV6-6 to TRBJ1-6; D gene unclear. V lost 5 bases to trimming and J lost 5 bases, with 16 bases between them. Germline assignment: CDR1 MNHNY and CDR2 SVGAGI (reference sequence). This CDR3 has 16 amino acids. CDR3 in DNA: TGTGCCAGCAGTCCCTCCCGGACGGAAAATAATTCACCCCTCCACTTT. It encodes CASSPSRTENNSPLHF.

The gene calls are TRBV3-1 (or the pseudogene TRBV3-2) and TRBJ2-7, with 8 bases fitting TRBD2. CDR1 is LGHDT, CDR2 YNNKEL, per germline (reference sequence). There are 15 residues in the CDR3. V lost 1 base and J lost 5; bases outside the gene matches: 7. This CDR3 reads CASSQAAGVPNEQYF. The CDR3, as DNA: TGTGCCAGCAGCCAAGCAGCGGGAGTCCCCAACGAGCAGTACTTC.